This section outlines one TCR beta chain sequence together with its context. Its cognate antigen is unknown. The TCR beta CDR3 region was amplified from genomic DNA, with two rounds of multiplex PCR being used for the amplification. TRBV and TRBJ genes each had their own specific primers in first-round PCR. Universal primers drove the second round of PCR amplification. TCRdb fed the multiplex PCR reads into MiXCR, producing one record per CDR3 protein. Seen here are about 16,000 distinct CDR3 sequences, around two fifths observed once, and the top ten hold about two fifths. Patients were all node-negative on CT and PET/CT, lacking prior chemotherapy, radiotherapy or other malignancies. This sample stems from a study of prognosis after radiotherapy for stage I lung cancer. On the study more broadly: Enrolled patients had stage I non-small cell lung cancer and entered the cohort between 2018 and 2019. Study results and limitations: Post-treatment Shannon entropy following stereotactic body radiation therapy was lower among patients who developed distant metastases.

The CDR3 length is 14 residues. Per the germline V gene, CDR1 is GTSNPN and CDR2 is SVGIG (reference sequence). Germline trimming cut 5 bases from V and 4 bases from J; bases unmatched to any gene: 7. Material: PBMCs, obtained before or after stereotactic body radiation therapy (not recorded which). The sequence derives from a donor aged 50 or older with non-small cell lung cancer. The chain employs TRBV30 and TRBJ2-7; 11 nucleotides agree with TRBD1. CDR3 amino acids: CAWHTGTGGYEQYF. DNA of the CDR3: TGTGCCTGGCATACCGGGACAGGGGGATACGAGCAGTACTTC. The complete variable domain, with remaining parts taken from reference TRBV30 and TRBJ2-7, reads SQTIHQWPATLVQPVGSPLSLECTVEGTSNPNLYWYRQAAGRGLQLLFYSVGIGQISSEVPQNLSASRPQDRQFILSSKKLLLSDSGFYLCAWHTGTGGYEQYFGPGTRLTVT.